This entry lists 16 T cell receptor beta chains sequenced from one sample in a study of CD8+ T cells in alopecia areata. Following RNA extraction, reverse transcription yielded cDNA that acted as the sequencing template. The repertoire was sequenced with immunoSEQ multiplex PCR; TCRdb's copy has only in-frame clones and lacks some. The sample carries under 65,000 clones, roughly 47% recorded once. Sequencing was done on a sample of NKG2D-low CD8+ T cells sorted from blood. These receptors originate from a human donor with alopecia areata.

The chain is built from TRBV9 and TRBJ2-7; 8 bases map to TRBD2. The germline CDR1 and CDR2 sequences are SGDLS and YYNGEE. V was pared by 0 bases and J by 2 bases, with 1 base of the junction left unmatched. The CDR3 runs 14 residues. The CDR3 nucleotides are TGTGCCAGCAGCGTAGCAGCGGGGGCCTACGAGCAGTACTTC. As protein: CASSVAAGAYEQYF.

V usage is TRBV19 and J usage is TRBJ2-1, with D perhaps matching TRBD2 (6 bases). V gave up 5 bases and J gave up 3 bases, with 8 bases separating them. This CDR3 has 13 residues. The germline V gene has CDR1 LNHDA and CDR2 SQIVND (reference sequence). CDR3 bases: TGTGCCAGTAGTTTAGCGGTCTACAATGAGCAGTTCTTC. Translation: CASSLAVYNEQFF.

This clone was seen only once. The same CDR3 can be traced to other DNA sequences in this sample. The chain joins TRBV29-1 to TRBJ1-1; D is unclear. Germline CDR1 SQVTM, CDR2 ANQGSEA. This CDR3 spans 13 amino acids. V lost 5 bases, J lost 4 bases, and 14 bases lay in between. This chain's CDR3 is CSVSSGEGTEAFF. In DNA, the CDR3 is TGCAGCGTTTCGTCCGGGGAGGGCACTGAAGCTTTCTTT.

This rearrangement joins TRBV27 to TRBJ2-5; D is ambiguous. Deletions cut 6 bases from V and 0 bases from J, with 2 bases between. This CDR3 is built from 11 residues. CDR1 is MNHEY, CDR2 SMNVEV, per germline (reference sequence). The CDR3 sequence is CASRDQETQYF. DNA of the CDR3: TGTGCCAGCAGGGACCAAGAGACCCAGTACTTC.

Only a few counts were recorded for this clone. The rearrangement joins TRBV5-1 to TRBJ2-5, with D possibly being TRBD1 or TRBD2 (6 bases each). Germline CDR1 SGHRS, CDR2 YFSETQ. This CDR3 region has 16 residues. V was pared by 0 bases and J by 4 bases, with 16 bases between. The CDR3 here is CASSLARGLPGETQYF. The DNA of the CDR3 is TGCGCCAGCAGCTTGGCCCGGGGGCTTCCCGGAGAGACCCAGTACTTC.

Details on this clone: Other DNA sequences from this sample encode an identical CDR3 as well. The chain carries TRBV2 and TRBJ2-1; D possibly corresponds to TRBD2 (5 bases). Trimming shortened V by 7 bases and J by 7 bases, and 5 bases separated the two germline ends. Germline values: CDR1 SNHLY, CDR2 FYNNEI. The CDR3 consists of 10 residues. CDR3 amino acids: CASTGNEQFF. The CDR3 nucleotides read TGTGCCAGCACGGGGAATGAGCAGTTCTTC.

V usage is TRBV5-6 and J usage is TRBJ1-5; D may be TRBD1 (6 bases). The germline V and J ends were trimmed by 0 bases and 3 bases, with 7 bases remaining between them. CDR1 and CDR2 (germline): SGHDT, YYEEEE. The length of the CDR3 is 14 residues. CDR3 region: CASSLDRDNQPQHF. The CDR3 DNA sequence: TGTGCCAGCAGCTTGGACAGGGACAATCAGCCCCAGCATTTT.

V usage is TRBV30 and J usage is TRBJ2-2; D is ambiguous. CDR1 and CDR2 from the germline V gene are GTSNPN and SVGIG (reference sequence). CDR3 length: 18 residues. V dropped 2 bases and J dropped 0 bases, with 19 bases sitting between them. CDR3: CAWSPPDRAQTNTGELFF. CDR3 bases: TGTGCCTGGAGTCCCCCCGACCGGGCGCAGACGAACACCGGGGAGCTGTTTTTT.

A remark on this clone: This CDR3 is also generated by other DNA sequences in the sample. The chain carries TRBV9 and TRBJ2-1; maybe TRBD2 (6 bases). Deletions cut 7 bases from V and 7 bases from J, with 6 bases between. CDR1 SGDLS and CDR2 YYNGEE come from the germline V gene. The CDR3 consists of 10 residues. CDR3 sequence: CASGGNEQFF. The DNA for the CDR3 is TGTGCCAGCGGAGGGAATGAGCAGTTCTTC.

This clone has a handful of counts. The genes are TRBV10-3 and TRBJ2-1; D not certain. V lost 0 bases and J lost 3, with 3 bases in between. Germline CDR1 is ENHRY and CDR2 is SYGVKD. This CDR3 region has 13 residues. CDR3 sequence: CAISESSYNEQFF. Here the CDR3 DNA reads TGTGCCATCAGTGAGTCCAGCTACAATGAGCAGTTCTTC.

The V and J genes are TRBV7-8 and TRBJ2-7; D perhaps matches TRBD1 (6 bases). Trimming cost V 4 bases and J 4 bases, with 17 bases left between them. The CDR3 totals 15 residues. Germline V gives CDR1 SGHVS, CDR2 FQNEAQ. The CDR3 protein is CASSSGAGDAYEQYF. CDR3 in DNA: TGTGCCAGCAGCTCAGGGGCAGGGGACGCTTACGAGCAGTACTTC.

The chain's CDR3 is CASSPWTGDEQYF. CDR3 coding DNA: TGTGCCAGCAGCCCCTGGACAGGGGACGAGCAGTACTTC. The chain is built from TRBV9 and TRBJ2-7; TRBD1 matches at 9 bases. The CDR3 covers 13 residues. V trimming: 4 bases; J trimming: 5 bases; junction bases outside the gene matches: 4. The germline V gene has CDR1 SGDLS and CDR2 YYNGEE.

The chain combines TRBV14 with TRBJ1-5; no reliable D call. The V gene's germline CDR1 is SGHDN and CDR2 FVKESK. This CDR3 is built from 13 residues. Between the trimmed V and J ends, which lost 4 bases and 5 bases, there was a span of 9 bases. CDR3 loop: CASSPSPHQPQHF. CDR3 DNA: TGTGCCAGCAGCCCAAGCCCTCATCAGCCCCAGCATTTT. Based on the CDR3 plus reference TRBV14 and TRBJ1-5, the full variable domain is EAGVTQFPSHSVIEKGQTVTLRCDPISGHDNLYWYRRVMGKEIKFLLHFVKESKQDESGMPNNRFLAERTGGTYSTLKVQPAELEDSGVYFCASSPSPHQPQHFGDGTRLSIL.

This clone was found a few times. The chain combines TRBV29-1 with TRBJ1-3; the D gene is possibly TRBD1 (5 bases). Trimming cost V 6 bases and J 0 bases, with 12 bases left between them. The CDR3 consists of 14 residues. Germline V gene lookup returns CDR1 SQVTM and CDR2 ANQGSEA. The CDR3 protein is CSVGDRYSGNTIYF. Here the CDR3 DNA reads TGCAGCGTCGGGGACCGGTACTCTGGAAACACCATATATTTT.

Written as DNA, the CDR3 is TGCAGCGTTGCCGACCTCTACGAGCAGTACTTC. Protein sequence: CSVADLYEQYF. V and J are TRBV29-1 and TRBJ2-7; no reliable D call. Germline assignment: CDR1 SQVTM and CDR2 ANQGSEA. Trimming took off 4 bases at V and 3 bases at J, with 7 bases between the two ends. The CDR3 has 11 residues.

This clone was recorded a few times. The CDR3 sequence: CASSPGTSREQFF. In DNA form, the CDR3 reads TGCGCCAGCAGCCCCGGGACTAGCAGGGAGCAGTTCTTC. The J gene is TRBJ2-1, the V gene TRBV4-3; TRBD2 aligns across 9 bases. This CDR3 region has 13 residues. J lost 10 bases, V lost 4 bases, and 5 bases had no gene match. Germline V gives CDR1 LGHNA, CDR2 YSLEER.